A selection of T cell receptor beta chains follows, all from one sample in a study of T cell repertoires in cytomegalovirus infection. TCRdb recomputed calls from the reads with MiXCR, one row per CDR3 protein. The sample has under 600,000 distinct CDR3 sequences, approximately 17% seen once; the top ten hold approximately 24%. The specimen sequenced was CD8+ T cells from PBMCs. These receptors all come from a human donor in good health (CMV status not recorded). Some clones in this sample may be carry-over from other donors' samples. CDR3s leave out the opening cysteine and the closing phenylalanine or tryptophan. The D gene is left open where the match is weak.

length | V | D | CDR3
14 | TRBV7-9 | NA | ASSLNPRDITDTQY
16 | TRBV19 | TRBD2 | ASMSRTSGEPRTGELF
15 | TRBV10-3 | TRBD1 | AISAGGDRDRSYGYT
13 | TRBV6-6 | NA | ASTSDRTPYNEQF
14 | TRBV20-1 | NA | SARDRYWISNQPQH
13 | TRBV5-4 | TRBD2 | ASSVGTTGGGELF
16 | TRBV20-1 | TRBD2 | SARETSGSLTSTDTQY
14 | TRBV11-2 | NA | ASSFPRGGSSYEQY
13 | TRBV25-1 | NA | ASSEGIAEQDEQF
13 | TRBV7-3 | NA | ASSLNGAENYGYT
15 | TRBV7-6 | TRBD2 | ASSLTSSGSLPYEQY
13 | TRBV28 | NA | ASNPLSGVSYEQY
12 | TRBV4-2 | NA | ASSQVGTKTEAF
11 | TRBV6-1 | NA | ASSGGSSYEQY
11 | TRBV19 | NA | ASSIVGGTEAF
13 | TRBV7-9 | TRBD1 | ASKSTGQGMNEQF
15 | TRBV7-3 | NA | ARSELAGGYSCNEQF
13 | TRBV28 | NA | ASSETSIAYNEQF
13 | TRBV19 | NA | ASSIAQGIGYEQY
13 | TRBV28 | TRBD2 | ATIALAGGSDEQY
12 | TRBV27 | NA | ASSPQGMGEKLF
13 | TRBV12-3/TRBV12-4 | NA | ASSLAPGGIYEQY
13 | TRBV14 | NA | ASSQLTAAIHTQY
19 | TRBV2 | TRBD2 | ASSHFLAGGPSTHSTDTQY
10 | TRBV12-3/TRBV12-4 | NA | ASRRTETEAF
10 | TRBV27 | TRBD1 | ASRQGPSPLH
13 | TRBV2 | TRBD1 | ASSDDAGGDTEAF
13 | TRBV12-3/TRBV12-4 | TRBD1 | ASSRTGAWDQPQH
13 | TRBV4-1 | NA | ASSQDSGDDYGYT
13 | TRBV29-1 | NA | SVGAPRGSDTEAF